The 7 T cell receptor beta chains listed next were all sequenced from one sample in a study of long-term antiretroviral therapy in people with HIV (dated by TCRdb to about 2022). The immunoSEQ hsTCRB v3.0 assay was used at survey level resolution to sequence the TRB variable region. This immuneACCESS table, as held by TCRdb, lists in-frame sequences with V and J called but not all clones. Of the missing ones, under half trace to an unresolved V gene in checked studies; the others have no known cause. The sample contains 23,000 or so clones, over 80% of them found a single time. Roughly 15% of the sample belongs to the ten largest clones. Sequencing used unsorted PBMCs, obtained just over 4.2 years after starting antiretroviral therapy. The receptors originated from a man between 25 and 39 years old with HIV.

The CDR3 nucleotides are TGTGCCAGCAGCTTAGCGAGATCAGGGGATGAAAAACTGTTTTTT. It codes for CASSLARSGDEKLFF. This chain uses TRBV7-9 with TRBJ1-4, with D possibly TRBD1 on 6 matching bases. The germline gives CDR1 SEHNR, CDR2 FQNEAQ (reference sequence). CDR3 length: 15 amino acids. The germline V and J ends were trimmed by 0 bases and 6 bases, with 11 bases remaining between them. Full variable domain (missing parts from reference TRBV7-9 and TRBJ1-4): DTGVSQNPRHKITKRGQNVTFRCDPISEHNRLYWYRQTLGQGPEFLTYFQNEAQLEKSRLLSDRFSAERPKGSFSTLEIQRTEQGDSAMYLCASSLARSGDEKLFFGSGTQLSVL.

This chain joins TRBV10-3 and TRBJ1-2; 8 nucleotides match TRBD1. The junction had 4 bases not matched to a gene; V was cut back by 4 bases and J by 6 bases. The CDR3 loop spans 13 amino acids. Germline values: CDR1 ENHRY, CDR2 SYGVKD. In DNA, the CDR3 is TGTGCCATCAGTGCGGCAGGGGGCAATGGCTACACCTTC. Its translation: CAISAAGGNGYTF.

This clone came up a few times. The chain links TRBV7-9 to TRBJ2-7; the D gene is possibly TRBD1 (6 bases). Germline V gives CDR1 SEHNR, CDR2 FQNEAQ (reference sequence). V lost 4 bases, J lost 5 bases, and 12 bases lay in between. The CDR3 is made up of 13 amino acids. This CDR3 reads CASSSPQGNEQYF. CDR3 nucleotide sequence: TGTGCCAGCAGCTCCCCACAGGGTAACGAGCAGTACTTC.

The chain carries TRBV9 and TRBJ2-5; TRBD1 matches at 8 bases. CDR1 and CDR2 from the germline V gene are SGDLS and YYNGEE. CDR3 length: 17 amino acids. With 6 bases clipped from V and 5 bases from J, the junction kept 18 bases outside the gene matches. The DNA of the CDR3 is TGTGCCAGCAACTCCCAGGGGGCAAGCATCACCGGGGAGACCCAGTACTTC. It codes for CASNSQGASITGETQYF. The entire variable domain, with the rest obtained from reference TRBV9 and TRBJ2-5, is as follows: DSGVTQTPKHLITATGQRVTLRCSPRSGDLSVYWYQQSLDQGLQFLIQYYNGEERAKGNILERFSAQQFPDLHSELNLSSLELGDSALYFCASNSQGASITGETQYFGPGTRLLVL.

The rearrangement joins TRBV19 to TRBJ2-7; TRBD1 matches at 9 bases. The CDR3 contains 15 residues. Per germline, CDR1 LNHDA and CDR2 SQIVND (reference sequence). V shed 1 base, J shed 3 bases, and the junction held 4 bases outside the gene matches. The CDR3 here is CASSIVQGAVYEQYF. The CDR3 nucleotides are TGTGCCAGTAGTATAGTACAGGGGGCCGTCTACGAGCAGTACTTC.

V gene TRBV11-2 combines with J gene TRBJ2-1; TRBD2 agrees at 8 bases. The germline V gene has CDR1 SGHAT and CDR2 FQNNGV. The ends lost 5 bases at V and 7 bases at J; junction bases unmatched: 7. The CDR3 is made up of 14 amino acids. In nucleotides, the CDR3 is TGTGCCAGCAGCCAACGGGGGGGTGCGAATGAGCAGTTCTTC. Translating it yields CASSQRGGANEQFF.

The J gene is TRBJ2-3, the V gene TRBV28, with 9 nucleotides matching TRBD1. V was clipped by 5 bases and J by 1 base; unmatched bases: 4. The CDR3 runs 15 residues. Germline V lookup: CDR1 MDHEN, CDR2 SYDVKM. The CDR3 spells CASSRGTGRTDTQYF. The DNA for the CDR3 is TGTGCCAGCAGTCGGGGGACAGGGCGCACAGATACGCAGTATTTT.